The sequence of this T cell receptor (beta chain) was determined in a study of shared clonotypes between healthy human individuals. At the level of the study: The people who gave samples were two women and a few men aged 18 to 49. General study results and limits: Larger estimated richness was generally seen in naive subsets than in memory subsets.

CD45RO-negative, CCR7-positively selected cells formed the naive CD8 fraction, excluding terminally differentiated effector memory CD45RA+ cells. A remark on this clone: Its antigen is undetermined.

The authors distributed each subset's genomic DNA evenly over several immunoSEQ plates. Data came from immunoSEQ multiplex PCR; TCRdb stores just in-frame clones and leaves some out. Seen here are roughly 2.1 million clones, about 93% observed once, and the top ten hold 1.5% to 2%. V was clipped by 3 bases and J by 0 bases, with 12 bases between them. The CDR3 has 16 amino acids. Germline V CDR1 and CDR2: MNHNS, SASEGT. The sample comprised naive CD8+ T cells from PBMCs. This TCR came from a man between 18 and 35 years old in good health. Some clones in this sample may be carry-over from other donors' samples. The gene calls are TRBV6-1 and TRBJ2-4, with D tentatively TRBD1 (5 bases). The CDR3 sequence: CASSETVPLAKNIQYF. In DNA, the CDR3 is TGTGCCAGCAGTGAGACAGTTCCTCTAGCCAAAAACATTCAGTACTTC.